The rows below give T cell receptor beta chains drawn from one sample of a study of blood T cell repertoires in COVID-19. Generated by immunoSEQ multiplex PCR, the TCRdb table keeps only in-frame clones and is missing some. The table includes around 300,000 clones, 90% detected once. The sample was PBMCs or T cells enriched from blood (not recorded which). The receptor source for this set is a woman under 40 who had recovered from COVID-19. CDR3s include the opening cysteine and the closing phenylalanine or tryptophan. A D gene is named only where the DNA matches it firmly. Expanded clones are given a class, and other clones once, few, many or no size at all.

D,V,size,J,CDR3,DNA
NA,TRBV5-1,NA,TRBJ1-3,CASSLAGLNTIYF,TGCGCCAGCAGCTTGGCTGGGCTCAACACCATATATTTT
NA,TRBV30,few,TRBJ1-6,CAWSGSGFYNSPLHF,TGTGCCTGGAGTGGTTCCGGTTTCTATAATTCACCCCTCCACTTT
TRBD1,TRBV5-1,NA,TRBJ1-5,CASSLGDRDQPQHF,TGCGCCAGCAGCCTCGGGGACAGGGATCAGCCCCAGCATTTT
NA,TRBV18,NA,TRBJ1-1,CASSPPAKEAFF,TGTGCCAGCTCACCACCAGCTAAGGAAGCTTTCTTT
TRBD2,TRBV19,NA,TRBJ2-1,CASSATSVYNEQFF,TGTGCCAGTAGTGCGACTAGCGTCTACAATGAGCAGTTCTTC
NA,TRBV6-5,NA,TRBJ2-1,CASSYSIGNNEQFF,TGTGCCAGCAGTTACTCGATCGGGAACAATGAGCAGTTCTTC
TRBD2,TRBV2,NA,TRBJ2-1,CASIRASGVQFF,TGTGCCAGCATCCGAGCTAGCGGTGTACAGTTCTTC
TRBD1,TRBV5-4,NA,TRBJ1-1,CASRLDRVRAEAFF,TGTGCCAGCAGACTGGACAGGGTAAGGGCTGAAGCTTTCTTT
TRBD1,TRBV4-3,once,TRBJ2-6,CASSQESGQAWANVLTF,TGCGCCAGCAGCCAAGAGAGCGGACAGGCGTGGGCCAACGTCCTGACTTTC
NA,TRBV6-1,once,TRBJ2-7,CASSDWPRGLAEQYF,TGTGCCAGCAGTGATTGGCCCAGGGGATTAGCCGAGCAGTACTTC
TRBD2,TRBV5-1,once,TRBJ2-1,CASSLVGTSGYNEQFF,TGCGCCAGCAGCTTGGTGGGGACTAGCGGTTACAATGAGCAGTTCTTC
NA,TRBV14,NA,TRBJ1-3,CASSQYRGRVSGNTIYF,TGTGCCAGCAGCCAATATAGGGGCCGCGTCTCTGGAAACACCATATATTTT
TRBD1,TRBV19,NA,TRBJ1-1,CASSISRQGSTEAFF,TGTGCCAGTAGTATATCAAGACAGGGAAGCACTGAAGCTTTCTTT
TRBD1,TRBV5-6,few,TRBJ1-5,CASSFGTGDQPQHF,TGTGCCAGCAGTTTCGGGACAGGGGATCAGCCCCAGCATTTT
NA,TRBV10-2,NA,TRBJ1-5,CASSERQGGQPQHF,TGCGCCAGCAGTGAGCGGCAGGGTGGTCAGCCCCAGCATTTT
TRBD1,TRBV5-6,NA,TRBJ1-6,CASSVDRDNSPLHF,TGTGCCAGCAGCGTGGACAGGGACAATTCACCCCTCCACTTT
NA,TRBV4-3,NA,TRBJ1-5,CASSQEGGARQPQHF,TGCGCCAGCAGCCAAGAGGGGGGGGCGAGGCAGCCCCAGCATTTT
TRBD2,TRBV7-9,NA,TRBJ2-7,CASSRGTSGDEQYF,TGTGCCAGCAGCCGGGGGACTAGCGGGGACGAGCAGTACTTC
NA,TRBV29-1,NA,TRBJ2-7,CSVVGLSYEQYF,TGCAGCGTTGTGGGACTTAGCTACGAGCAGTACTTC
TRBD2,TRBV19,NA,TRBJ2-7,CASSQSSGRTPYEQYF,TGTGCCAGTAGCCAAAGTAGCGGGAGGACTCCCTACGAGCAGTACTTC
TRBD1,TRBV19,NA,TRBJ1-2,CASSTQGEDNYGYTF,TGTGCCAGTAGTACGCAGGGGGAGGATAACTATGGCTACACCTTC
NA,TRBV13,NA,TRBJ1-2,CASSQDRPYGYTF,TGTGCCAGCAGTCAAGACAGACCCTATGGCTACACCTTC
TRBD1,TRBV27,NA,TRBJ2-7,CASSLGGTGKYEQYF,TGTGCCAGCAGTTTAGGAGGGACAGGGAAGTACGAGCAGTACTTC
TRBD1,TRBV28,NA,TRBJ2-3,CASRRTGTSTDTQYF,TGTGCCAGCAGAAGGACAGGTACTAGCACAGATACGCAGTATTTT